The source of this TCR beta chain is a study of T-cell memory formation after mild COVID-19. Overall study findings and caveats: Memory cells collected pre-infection included some clones that later responded, suggesting cross-reactive memory joined. Later expanders leaned CD4+, whereas clones that contracted between day 15 and 85 were balanced CD4/CD8.

There are 16 residues in the CDR3. The ends were cut back, 3 bases at V and 2 bases at J, with 16 bases in the middle. Germline CDR1 and CDR2: KGHSH and LQKENI. One entry per CDR3 protein, called by TCRdb with MiXCR from the 5' RACE reads. The sample holds about 210,000 distinct CDR3 sequences, over 9.5% seen once. Of note for this clonotype: What it recognizes is unknown.

This sequence joins TRBV18 and TRBJ2-5; tentatively, D is TRBD1 (6 bases). Sample: PBMCs or a T cell subset sorted from them (not recorded which). The origin of this receptor is a man aged 18 to 30 who had mild COVID-19 (a few samples of this study predate the infection). Cell type and time point are not known. CDR3 sequence (DNA): TGTGCCAGCTCACCGGAACGGACAGCAAAACAAGAGACCCAGTACTTC. It is translated as CASSPERTAKQETQYF.